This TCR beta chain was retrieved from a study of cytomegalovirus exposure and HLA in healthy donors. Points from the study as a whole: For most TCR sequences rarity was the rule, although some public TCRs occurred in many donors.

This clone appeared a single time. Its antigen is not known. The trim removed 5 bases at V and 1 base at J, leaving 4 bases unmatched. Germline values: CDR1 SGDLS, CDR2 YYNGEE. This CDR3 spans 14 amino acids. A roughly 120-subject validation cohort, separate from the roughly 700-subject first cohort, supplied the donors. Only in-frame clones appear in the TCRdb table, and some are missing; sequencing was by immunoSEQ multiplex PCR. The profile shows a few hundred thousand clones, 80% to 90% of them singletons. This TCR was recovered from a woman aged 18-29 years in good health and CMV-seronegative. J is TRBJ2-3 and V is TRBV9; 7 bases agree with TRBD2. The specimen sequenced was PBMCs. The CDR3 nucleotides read TGTGCCAGCAGTTTAGCGGGCCGCACAGATACGCAGTATTTT. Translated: CASSLAGRTDTQYF.